The rows below give T cell receptor beta chains drawn from one sample of a study of beta chain features in type 1 diabetes. Clones were read by immunoSEQ multiplex PCR, and TCRdb kept only the in-frame ones, dropping some. The sample has about 260,000 clones, roughly 24% seen once. The sequencing input was naive CD4+ T cells from blood. Receptors originate from a woman under 40 with type 1 diabetes. Each CDR3 is given with its conserved first and last residue. Each record gives: J gene, D gene, V gene, clone size, CDR3 DNA, CDR3 protein. D genes are given only for firm matches. Not every row has a clone size; where given, it reads once, few, many or a size class.

TRBJ2-5 | . | TRBV6-5 | few | TGTGCCAGCAGTATGGGACACACCCAAGAGACCCAGTACTTC | CASSMGHTQETQYF
TRBJ2-7 | TRBD1 | TRBV6-5 | once | TGTGCCAGCAGGGGACAGGGGGCGTACGAGCAGTACTTC | CASRGQGAYEQYF
TRBJ2-1 | . | TRBV7-3 | . | TGTGCCAGCAGCCCGACTACAGGGACTACTTACAATGAGCAGTTCTTC | CASSPTTGTTYNEQFF
TRBJ2-7 | TRBD2 | TRBV18 | once | TGTGCCAGCTCATCGCGCGGGACTAGCGGGAGAGGCGAGCAGTACTTC | CASSSRGTSGRGEQYF
TRBJ2-5 | TRBD1 | TRBV5-5 | . | TGTGCCAGCAGCTCGGACAGGGGTGAGACCCAGTACTTC | CASSSDRGETQYF
TRBJ1-2 | TRBD1 | TRBV20-1 | once | TGCAGTGCGGGGACAGGTGGCTACACCTTC | CSAGTGGYTF
TRBJ2-1 | . | TRBV5-1 | few | TGCGCCAGCAGGCTGATTGGACCGCGGGACTACAATGAGCAGTTCTTC | CASRLIGPRDYNEQFF
TRBJ1-5 | . | TRBV27 | . | TGTGCCAGCAGTTTATACGCGGGACTTCCAGGTGGCAATCAGCCCCAGCATTTT | CASSLYAGLPGGNQPQHF
TRBJ2-7 | TRBD1 | TRBV30 | few | TGTGCCTGGGACAGGGAGTTAAACGAGCAGTACTTC | CAWDRELNEQYF
TRBJ1-1 | . | TRBV9 | few | TGTGCCAGCAGCCCCCAGGGCGGTGAAGCTTTCTTT | CASSPQGGEAFF
TRBJ1-5 | . | TRBV4-1 | . | TGCGCCAGCAGCCTTAAACCGGACACTCAGCCCCAGCATTTT | CASSLKPDTQPQHF
TRBJ2-5 | . | TRBV28 | few | TGTGCCAGCAGTAGGACAGTCCAAGAGACCCAGTACTTC | CASSRTVQETQYF
TRBJ2-5 | TRBD2 | TRBV2 | few | TGTGCCAGCCGGGGGGATCAAGAGACCCAGTACTTC | CASRGDQETQYF
TRBJ2-2 | TRBD1 | TRBV5-1 | . | TGCGCCAGCAGCACCGGGACAGGGAACACCGGGGAGCTGTTTTTT | CASSTGTGNTGELFF
TRBJ1-2 | TRBD1 | TRBV27 | . | TGTGCCAGCAGTTCCGGACAGGGGCAGGACTATGGCTACACCTTC | CASSSGQGQDYGYTF
TRBJ2-3 | TRBD2 | TRBV5-4 | . | TGTGCCAGCAGCCAAAAAGTAGCGGGAGGACATACGCAGTATTTT | CASSQKVAGGHTQYF
TRBJ2-7 | TRBD2 | TRBV7-8 | . | TGTGCCAGCAGCTTAGCCCTCGCGTCTAGCGGCTCCTACGAGCAGTACTTC | CASSLALASSGSYEQYF
TRBJ2-2 | . | TRBV29-1 | few | TGCAGCGCTTCTAATTCGAACACCGGGGAGCTGTTTTTT | CSASNSNTGELFF
TRBJ1-2 | . | TRBV29-1 | few | TGCAGCGTTGGGCTGGGGCGAGTTGGCTACACCTTC | CSVGLGRVGYTF
TRBJ2-7 | TRBD2 | TRBV7-2 | . | TGTGCCAGCAGCTTAAAACTAGCGGAGAGTAAGCAGTACTTC | CASSLKLAESKQYF
TRBJ1-3 | . | TRBV7-9 | . | TGTGCCAGCAGCCAACAGTCGAGCTCTGGAAACACCATATATTTT | CASSQQSSSGNTIYF
TRBJ2-7 | . | TRBV5-1 | few | TGCGCCAGCAGCTTTGGACAGCCCTACGAGCAGTACTTC | CASSFGQPYEQYF
TRBJ1-2 | . | TRBV9 | . | TGTGCCAGCAGCACGACGGGACAAAACTATGGCTACACCTTC | CASSTTGQNYGYTF
TRBJ1-1 | . | TRBV6-5 | few | TGTGCCAGCAGTTACGTTTCAGGAGGGCAGGCGGCTTTCTTT | CASSYVSGGQAAFF
TRBJ2-2 | . | TRBV10-3 | . | TGTGCCATCAGTGAATCGGACGGGAAGGGAAGGACCGGGGAGCTGTTTTTT | CAISESDGKGRTGELFF
TRBJ1-2 | . | TRBV9 | . | TGTGCCAGCAGCGGTCCCCCGACAGAGGACGGCTACACCTTC | CASSGPPTEDGYTF
TRBJ2-5 | . | TRBV18 | . | TGTGCCAGCTCACCTCTACCACAGGGGACTGGGAAGACCCAGTACTTC | CASSPLPQGTGKTQYF
TRBJ2-7 | TRBD2 | TRBV5-4 | few | TGTGCCAGCAGCCGGGCTAGCGGGAGTTACGAGCAGTACTTC | CASSRASGSYEQYF
TRBJ2-1 | TRBD2 | TRBV27 | . | TGTGCCAGCAGCAACGGACTAGCGGGAGCGAGTTCCTACAATGAGCAGTTCTTC | CASSNGLAGASSYNEQFF
TRBJ2-1 | . | TRBV7-2 | few | TGTGCCAGCAGCTTCAGCGGCAGCGAGGGCTACAATGAGCAGTTCTTC | CASSFSGSEGYNEQFF
TRBJ1-2 | . | TRBV5-1 | few | TGCGCCAGCAGCTTGGCCTCAGGTGGGAACTATGGCTACACCTTC | CASSLASGGNYGYTF
TRBJ2-7 | . | TRBV29-1 | . | TGCAGCGTCTTGCCCCAGGGAGGATCAGCCTACGAGCAGTACTTC | CSVLPQGGSAYEQYF
TRBJ1-1 | . | TRBV5-4 | few | TGTGCCAGCAGTGAGTTACAGGGAGTAACTGAAGCTTTCTTT | CASSELQGVTEAFF
TRBJ2-7 | . | TRBV7-9 | . | TGTGCCAGCAGCTTAGAGGCGGGATTTTCGTCCGAGCAGTACTTC | CASSLEAGFSSEQYF
TRBJ1-4 | . | TRBV7-2 | few | TGTGCCAGCAGCCGAGGTTCGGCTAATGAAAAACTGTTTTTT | CASSRGSANEKLFF
TRBJ1-1 | . | TRBV9 | . | TGTGCCAGCAGCGTAGATTGGTTCGGTGAAGCTTTCTTT | CASSVDWFGEAFF
TRBJ2-1 | . | TRBV28 | . | TGTGCCAGCAGTTTATCTAGCGGGGACAGGCTGAAGCAGTTCTTC | CASSLSSGDRLKQFF
TRBJ1-2 | . | TRBV7-9 | . | TGTGCCAGCAGCTTAACTGATGCTGGCTACACCTTC | CASSLTDAGYTF
TRBJ2-7 | TRBD2 | TRBV18 | few | TGTGCCAGCTCAGCACTAGCGGGAGGTTACGAGCAGTACTTC | CASSALAGGYEQYF
TRBJ1-1 | TRBD1 | TRBV11-2 | . | TGTGCCAGCAGCCTAGGACAGGGGGAATCTGAAGCTTTCTTT | CASSLGQGESEAFF
TRBJ2-7 | TRBD1 | TRBV10-3 | . | TGTGCCATCAGTTGGGACAGCTCCTACGAGCAGTACTTC | CAISWDSSYEQYF
TRBJ2-3 | . | TRBV29-1 | few | TGCAGCGTTGAATTCTCGGGAGTACAGTATTTT | CSVEFSGVQYF
TRBJ1-2 | . | TRBV29-1 | few | TGCAGCGTTGGAGAGGCAGCGCAGGGAAACTATGGCTACACCTTC | CSVGEAAQGNYGYTF
TRBJ2-5 | TRBD2 | TRBV30 | few | TGTGCCTGGGCAGCGGGGGTTGCGTACCAAGAGACCCAGTACTTC | CAWAAGVAYQETQYF
TRBJ2-7 | . | TRBV5-1 | . | TGCGCCAGCAGCCCGGGTATGGTAGCGGTCCTCTCCTACGAGCAGTACTTC | CASSPGMVAVLSYEQYF
TRBJ1-5 | . | TRBV7-6 | . | TGTGCCAGCAGCCTTACCGACAGAAACCAGCCCCAGCATTTT | CASSLTDRNQPQHF
TRBJ2-7 | TRBD1 | TRBV23-1 | . | TGCGCCAGCAGTCGCCCGGGACAGGCATCCTACGAGCAGTACTTC | CASSRPGQASYEQYF
TRBJ1-1 | TRBD1 | TRBV29-1 | few | TGCAGCGTAAGACAGGGGGAGAACACTGAAGCTTTCTTT | CSVRQGENTEAFF